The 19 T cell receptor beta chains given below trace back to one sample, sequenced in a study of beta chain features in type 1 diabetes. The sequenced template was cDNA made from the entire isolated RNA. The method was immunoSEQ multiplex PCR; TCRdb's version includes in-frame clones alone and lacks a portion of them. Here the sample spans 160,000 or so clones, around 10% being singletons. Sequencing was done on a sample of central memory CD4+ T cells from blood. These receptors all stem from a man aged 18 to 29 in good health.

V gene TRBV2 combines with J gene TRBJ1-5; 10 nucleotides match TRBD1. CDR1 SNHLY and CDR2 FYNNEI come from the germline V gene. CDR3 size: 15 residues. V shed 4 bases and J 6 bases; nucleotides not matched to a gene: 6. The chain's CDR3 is CASSGQGALGQPQHF. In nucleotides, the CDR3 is TGTGCCAGCAGTGGACAGGGGGCTCTGGGTCAGCCCCAGCATTTT.

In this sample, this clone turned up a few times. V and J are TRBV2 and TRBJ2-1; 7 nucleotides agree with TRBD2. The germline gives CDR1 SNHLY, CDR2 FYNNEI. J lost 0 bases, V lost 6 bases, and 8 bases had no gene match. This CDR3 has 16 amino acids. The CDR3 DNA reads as TGTGCCAGCAGCCCCCGCGGGGGAAACTCCTACAATGAGCAGTTCTTC. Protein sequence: CASSPRGGNSYNEQFF. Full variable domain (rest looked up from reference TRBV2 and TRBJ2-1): EPEVTQTPSHQVTQMGQEVILRCVPISNHLYFYWYRQILGQKVEFLVSFYNNEISEKSEIFDDQFSVERPDGSNFTLKIRSTKLEDSAMYFCASSPRGGNSYNEQFFGPGTRLTVL.

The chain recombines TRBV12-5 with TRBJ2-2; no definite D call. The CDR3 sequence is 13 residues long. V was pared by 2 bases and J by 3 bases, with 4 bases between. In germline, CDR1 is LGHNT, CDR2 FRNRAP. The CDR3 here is CASGLPHTGELFF. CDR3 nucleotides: TGTGCTAGTGGTTTGCCTCACACCGGGGAGCTGTTTTTT.

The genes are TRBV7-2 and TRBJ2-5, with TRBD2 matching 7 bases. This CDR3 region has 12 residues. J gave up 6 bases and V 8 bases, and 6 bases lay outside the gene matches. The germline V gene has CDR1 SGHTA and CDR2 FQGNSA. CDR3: CASWEGGQTQYF. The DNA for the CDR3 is TGTGCCAGCTGGGAGGGCGGACAGACCCAGTACTTC.

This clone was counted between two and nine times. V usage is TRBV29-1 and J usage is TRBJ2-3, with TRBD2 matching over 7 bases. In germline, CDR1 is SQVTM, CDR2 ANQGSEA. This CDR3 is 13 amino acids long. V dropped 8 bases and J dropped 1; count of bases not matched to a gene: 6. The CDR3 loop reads CSSELAGTDTQYF. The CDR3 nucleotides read TGCAGCTCGGAGCTAGCGGGCACAGATACGCAGTATTTT.

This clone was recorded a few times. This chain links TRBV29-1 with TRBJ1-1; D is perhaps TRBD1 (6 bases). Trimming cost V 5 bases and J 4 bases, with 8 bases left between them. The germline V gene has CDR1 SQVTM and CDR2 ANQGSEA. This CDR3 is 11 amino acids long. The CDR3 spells CSVPGVTEAFF. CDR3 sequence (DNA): TGCAGCGTTCCAGGGGTCACTGAAGCTTTCTTT.

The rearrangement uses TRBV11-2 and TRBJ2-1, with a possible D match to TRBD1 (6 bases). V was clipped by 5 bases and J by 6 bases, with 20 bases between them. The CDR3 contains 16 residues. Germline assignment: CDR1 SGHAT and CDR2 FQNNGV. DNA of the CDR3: TGTGCCAGCAGCGCACAGGGTGCTCTTTCTGGCAATGAGCAGTTCTTC. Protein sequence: CASSAQGALSGNEQFF.

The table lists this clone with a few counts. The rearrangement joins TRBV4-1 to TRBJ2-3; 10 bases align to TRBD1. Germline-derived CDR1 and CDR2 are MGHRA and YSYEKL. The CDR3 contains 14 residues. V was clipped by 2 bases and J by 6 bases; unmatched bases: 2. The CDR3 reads CASSQQDRGDTQYF. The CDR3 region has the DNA TGCGCCAGCAGCCAACAGGACAGGGGGGATACGCAGTATTTT.

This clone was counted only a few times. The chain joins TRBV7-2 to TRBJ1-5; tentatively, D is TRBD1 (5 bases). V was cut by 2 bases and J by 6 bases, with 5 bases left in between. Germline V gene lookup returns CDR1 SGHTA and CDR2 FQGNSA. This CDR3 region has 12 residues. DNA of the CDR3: TGTGCCAGCAGCTTAAGGGGTCAGCCCCAGCATTTT. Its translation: CASSLRGQPQHF.

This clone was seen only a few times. CDR3 region: CAWEGGQETQYF. The CDR3 nucleotides are TGTGCTTGGGAGGGGGGCCAAGAGACCCAGTACTTC. The genes are TRBV30 and TRBJ2-5; possible D gene TRBD2, 7 bases. Germline V gene data show CDR1 as GTSNPN and CDR2 as SVGIG (reference sequence). This CDR3 contains 12 residues.

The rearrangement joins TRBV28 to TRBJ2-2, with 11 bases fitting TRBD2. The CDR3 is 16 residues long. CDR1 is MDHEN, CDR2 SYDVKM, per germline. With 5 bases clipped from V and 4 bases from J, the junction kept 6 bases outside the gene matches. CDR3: CASSPVGLAGTGELFF. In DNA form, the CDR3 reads TGTGCCAGCAGTCCAGTCGGACTAGCGGGCACCGGGGAGCTGTTTTTT. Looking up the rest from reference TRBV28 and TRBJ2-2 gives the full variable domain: DVKVTQSSRYLVKRTGEKVFLECVQDMDHENMFWYRQDPGLGLRLIYFSYDVKMKEKGDIPEGYSVSREKKERFSLILESASTNQTSMYLCASSPVGLAGTGELFFGEGSRLTVL.

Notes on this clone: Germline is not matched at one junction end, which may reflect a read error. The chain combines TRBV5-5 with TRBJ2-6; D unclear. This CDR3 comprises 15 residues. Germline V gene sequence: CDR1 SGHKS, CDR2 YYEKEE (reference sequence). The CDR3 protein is CASSQDNSGANVLTF. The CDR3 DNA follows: TGCGCCAGCAGCCAAGACAACTCTGGGGCCAACGTCCTGACTTTC.

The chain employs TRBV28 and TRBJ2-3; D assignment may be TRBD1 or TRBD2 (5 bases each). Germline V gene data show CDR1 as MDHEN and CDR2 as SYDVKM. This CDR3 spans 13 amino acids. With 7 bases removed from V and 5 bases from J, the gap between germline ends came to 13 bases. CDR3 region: CASIRDLGDTQYF. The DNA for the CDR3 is TGTGCCAGCATTAGGGACCTCGGAGATACGCAGTATTTT.

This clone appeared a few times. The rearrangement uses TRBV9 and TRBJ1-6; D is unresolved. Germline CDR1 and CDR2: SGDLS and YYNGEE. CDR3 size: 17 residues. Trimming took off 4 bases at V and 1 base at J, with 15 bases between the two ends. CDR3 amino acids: CASSPEEGTSYNSPLHF. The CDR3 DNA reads TGTGCCAGCAGCCCCGAAGAGGGCACATCCTATAATTCACCCCTCCACTTT.

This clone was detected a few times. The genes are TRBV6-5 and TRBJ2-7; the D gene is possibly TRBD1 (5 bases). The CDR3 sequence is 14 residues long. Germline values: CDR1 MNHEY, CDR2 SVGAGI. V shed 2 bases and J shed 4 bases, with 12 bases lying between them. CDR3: CASSYRDRNYEQYF. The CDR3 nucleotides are TGTGCCAGCAGTTACCGTGACAGAAATTACGAGCAGTACTTC.

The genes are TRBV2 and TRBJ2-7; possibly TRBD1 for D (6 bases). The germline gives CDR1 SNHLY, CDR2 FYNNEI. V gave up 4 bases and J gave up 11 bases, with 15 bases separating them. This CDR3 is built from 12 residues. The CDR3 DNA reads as TGTGCCAGCAGTGTCTCACAGGGTAAAAAGTACTTC. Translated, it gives CASSVSQGKKYF. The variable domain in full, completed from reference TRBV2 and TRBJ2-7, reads EPEVTQTPSHQVTQMGQEVILRCVPISNHLYFYWYRQILGQKVEFLVSFYNNEISEKSEIFDDQFSVERPDGSNFTLKIRSTKLEDSAMYFCASSVSQGKKYFGPGTRLTVT.

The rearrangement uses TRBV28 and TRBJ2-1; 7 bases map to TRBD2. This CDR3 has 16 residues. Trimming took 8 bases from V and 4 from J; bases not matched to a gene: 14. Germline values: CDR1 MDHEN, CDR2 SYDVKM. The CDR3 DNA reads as TGTGCCAGCTTCCCTCGGGACTACAGCGCATACAATGAGCAGTTCTTC. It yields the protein CASFPRDYSAYNEQFF.

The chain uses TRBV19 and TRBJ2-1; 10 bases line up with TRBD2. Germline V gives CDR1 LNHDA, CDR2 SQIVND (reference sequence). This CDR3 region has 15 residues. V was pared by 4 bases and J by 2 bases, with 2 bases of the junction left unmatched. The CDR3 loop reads CASSRTSGAYNEQFF. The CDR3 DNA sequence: TGTGCCAGTAGTAGGACTAGCGGAGCCTACAATGAGCAGTTCTTC.

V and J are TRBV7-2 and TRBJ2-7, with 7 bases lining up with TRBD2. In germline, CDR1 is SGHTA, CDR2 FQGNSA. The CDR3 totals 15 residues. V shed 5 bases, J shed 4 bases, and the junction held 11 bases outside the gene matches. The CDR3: CASSVRPSGPYEQYF. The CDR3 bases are TGTGCCAGCAGCGTTCGTCCTAGCGGACCTTACGAGCAGTACTTC.